The 18 T cell receptor beta chains presented below share a single source sample, sequenced in a study of CD8+ T cells in alopecia areata. Treatment described: oral pan-JAK inhibitor, 5-10 mg twice daily. Extraction and reverse transcription of RNA yielded cDNA as the sequencing template. Generated by immunoSEQ multiplex PCR, the TCRdb table keeps only in-frame clones and is missing some. This sample carries around 200,000 clones, roughly three fifths of them seen once, and the ten largest clones take roughly 12%. Material: CD8+ T cells sorted from blood, obtained at week 24, from a patient treated with tofacitinib. The receptors were sampled from a human donor with alopecia areata.

This clone turned up a few times. This rearrangement joins TRBV29-1 to TRBJ1-2, with D hard to call. This CDR3 has 11 residues. V lost 8 bases to trimming and J lost 3 bases, with 10 bases between them. The germline CDR1 and CDR2 sequences are SQVTM and ANQGSEA. The CDR3 DNA follows: TGCAGCAGTGGCCGAGACTATGGCTACACCTTC. This encodes CSSGRDYGYTF.

The gene calls are TRBV11-2 and TRBJ2-1; no firm D call. The ends were cut back, 0 bases at V and 7 bases at J, with 7 bases in the middle. This CDR3 contains 13 residues. Per the germline V gene, CDR1 is SGHAT and CDR2 is FQNNGV. This CDR3 reads CASSLEYHNEQFF. CDR3 sequence (DNA): TGTGCCAGCAGCTTAGAGTACCATAATGAGCAGTTCTTC.

V and J are TRBV6-5 and TRBJ2-2, with TRBD2 identical over 7 bases. V was pared by 6 bases and J by 6 bases, with 7 bases of the junction left unmatched. The CDR3 contains 14 residues. Germline V lookup: CDR1 MNHEY, CDR2 SVGAGI. The CDR3 DNA is TGTGCCAGCAGCTGGCAGGGAGGGTCCGGGGAGCTGTTTTTT. Translation: CASSWQGGSGELFF.

CDR3 amino acids: CASSPPLSRRGVHTDTQYF. As DNA, the CDR3 is TGTGCCAGCAGCCCCCCTCTGTCGCGGCGGGGCGTTCACACAGATACGCAGTATTTT. The V call is TRBV6-8, the J call TRBJ2-3; D is possibly TRBD2 (6 bases). The V gene lost 6 bases and the J gene lost 2 bases, with 27 bases spanning the gap. The CDR3 spans 19 residues. Germline CDR1 and CDR2: MNHGY and SAAAGT.

This clone was seen only a few times. The V and J genes are TRBV19 and TRBJ1-5, with D unclear. In germline, CDR1 is LNHDA, CDR2 SQIVND (reference sequence). CDR3 size: 13 residues. The ends were cut back, 6 bases at V and 2 bases at J, with 8 bases in the middle. CDR3 loop: CASSVGGNQPQHF. CDR3 nucleotide sequence: TGTGCCAGTAGCGTAGGAGGCAATCAGCCCCAGCATTTT.

The rearrangement uses TRBV6-5 and TRBJ2-3; no definite D call. Trimming took off 2 bases at V and 1 base at J, with 7 bases between the two ends. Germline lookup yields CDR1 MNHEY and CDR2 SVGAGI. This CDR3 region has 14 residues. The CDR3 loop reads CASSYRVGTDTQYF. In nucleotides, the CDR3 is TGTGCCAGCAGTTACAGGGTGGGCACAGATACGCAGTATTTT.

The chain links TRBV9 to TRBJ2-1; no reliable D call. Trimming shortened V by 0 bases and J by 7 bases, and 14 bases separated the two germline ends. CDR1 is SGDLS, CDR2 YYNGEE, per germline. The CDR3 contains 15 residues. CDR3 residues: CASSVGVSSGNEQFF. The CDR3 region has the DNA TGTGCCAGCAGCGTAGGCGTTAGCTCCGGGAATGAGCAGTTCTTC.

CDR3 protein: CASSFPGLENSPLHF. Written as DNA, the CDR3 is TGTGCCAGCAGCTTCCCGGGCCTAGAAAATTCACCCCTCCACTTT. This chain joins TRBV5-6 and TRBJ1-6; no definite D call. V gave up 2 bases and J gave up 7 bases, with 13 bases separating them. The CDR3 is 15 amino acids. Germline CDR1 is SGHDT and CDR2 is YYEEEE.

The V and J genes are TRBV6-1 and TRBJ2-7; the D gene could be TRBD1 or TRBD2 (6 bases each). The CDR3 sequence is 13 residues long. The V end was cut by 3 bases, the J end by 2 bases, with 8 bases between. Per germline, CDR1 MNHNS and CDR2 SASEGT. The CDR3 reads CASSERGAYEQYF. Here the CDR3 DNA reads TGTGCCAGCAGTGAGAGGGGGGCCTACGAGCAGTACTTC.

The chain is built from TRBV27 and TRBJ1-5; D unclear. V lost 5 bases, J lost 7 bases, and 15 bases lay in between. The germline V gene encodes CDR1 MNHEY and CDR2 SMNVEV (reference sequence). This CDR3 contains 14 residues. The CDR3 protein is CASSPGLAGQPQHF. The CDR3 DNA sequence: TGTGCCAGCAGTCCAGGACTGGCGGGGCAGCCCCAGCATTTT.

The chain links TRBV7-9 to TRBJ1-1; no clear D gene. The CDR3 runs 14 residues. Trimming took off 5 bases at V and 1 base at J, with 11 bases between the two ends. Germline CDR1 and CDR2: SEHNR and FQNEAQ (reference sequence). CDR3 sequence: CASSHPERNTEAFF. The CDR3, as DNA: TGTGCCAGCAGCCATCCGGAGAGGAACACTGAAGCTTTCTTT.

The table lists this clone with a few counts. The J gene is TRBJ2-2, the V gene TRBV25-1; 10 bases agree with TRBD1. CDR3 length: 14 amino acids. Germline V CDR1 and CDR2: MGHDK, SYGVNS. V shed 7 bases and J 7 bases; nucleotides not matched to a gene: 6. CDR3 nucleotides: TGTGCCAGCACCGGGACAGGGGAAGGCGGGGAGCTGTTTTTT. It is translated as CASTGTGEGGELFF.

The chain joins TRBV30 to TRBJ2-2; D is unclear. This CDR3 has 12 residues. CDR1 and CDR2 from the germline V gene are GTSNPN and SVGIG (reference sequence). V was pared by 3 bases and J by 3 bases, with 5 bases between. CDR3 region: CAWRQDTGELFF. In nucleotides, the CDR3 is TGTGCCTGGAGGCAGGACACCGGGGAGCTGTTTTTT. Full variable domain (outside the CDR3, taken from reference TRBV30 and TRBJ2-2): SQTIHQWPATLVQPVGSPLSLECTVEGTSNPNLYWYRQAAGRGLQLLFYSVGIGQISSEVPQNLSASRPQDRQFILSSKKLLLSDSGFYLCAWRQDTGELFFGEGSRLTVL.

Only a few counts were recorded for this clone. CDR3 loop: CASSHSLGQGAADEKLFF. The DNA for the CDR3 is TGTGCCAGCAGCCACTCCCTGGGACAGGGGGCGGCGGATGAAAAACTGTTTTTT. V and J are TRBV7-4 and TRBJ1-4; 12 bases match TRBD1. The CDR3 runs to 18 residues. CDR1 and CDR2 from the germline V gene are SGHVT and SQSDAQ. The trim removed 5 bases at V and 6 bases at J, leaving 13 bases unmatched.

This clone was counted a few times. The gene calls are TRBV29-1 and TRBJ2-7; D gene ambiguous. Deletions cut 4 bases from V and 0 bases from J, with 10 bases between. Germline V lookup: CDR1 SQVTM, CDR2 ANQGSEA. This CDR3 is 13 amino acids long. The CDR3 here is CSVVAPHSYEQYF. In DNA form, the CDR3 reads TGCAGCGTTGTTGCCCCCCACTCCTACGAGCAGTACTTC.

J is TRBJ1-5 and V is TRBV21-1; the table assigns TRBD1, which was not confirmed against the DNA. TRBV21-1 represents a pseudogene. The CDR3 has 12 residues. Written as DNA, the CDR3 is TGTGCCAGGGGACAGGTGGGCCAGCCCCAGCATTTT. Its translation is CARGQVGQPQHF.

The chain links TRBV7-8 to TRBJ1-1; D remains unclear. Trimming stripped 2 bases from V and 3 bases from J, with 16 bases between. This CDR3 has 16 residues. Germline CDR1 SGHVS, CDR2 FQNEAQ. CDR3: CASSLTTSLVDTEAFF. CDR3 coding DNA: TGTGCCAGCAGCTTAACGACGAGTCTGGTGGACACTGAAGCTTTCTTT.

The chain employs TRBV25-1 and TRBJ2-3; D perhaps matches TRBD1 (5 bases). The CDR3 sequence is 12 residues long. The V end lost 4 bases, the J end lost 9 bases, and 11 bases lay between the germline ends. The V gene's germline CDR1 is MGHDK and CDR2 SYGVNS. The CDR3 bases are TGTGCCAGCAGTGCTTACAGGCGGACGCAGTATTTT. This codes for CASSAYRRTQYF. Full variable domain (outside the CDR3, taken from reference TRBV25-1 and TRBJ2-3): EADIYQTPRYLVIGTGKKITLECSQTMGHDKMYWYQQDPGMELHLIHYSYGVNSTEKGDLSSESTVSRIRTEHFPLTLESARPSHTSQYLCASSAYRRTQYFGPGTRLTVL.